This T cell receptor beta chain originates from a study of blood T cell repertoires in COVID-19. About the study: Researchers got acute and convalescent COVID-19 samples from the United States, Italy and Spain. From T cells, B-cell-depleted T cells, or PBMCs came the material, which was cDNA or gDNA.

The data were produced by immunoSEQ multiplex PCR, yet TCRdb's version contains in-frame clones alone and is incomplete. The table has 200,000 to 300,000 clones, approximately 90% seen once. Participant age was roughly 18 to 100 years, and participants resided in 20 to 30 US areas. Trimming stripped 7 bases from V and 4 bases from J, with 16 bases between. The CDR3 has 14 residues. Germline lookup yields CDR1 MNHEY and CDR2 SVGAGI. This sequence was found in a middle-aged woman with acute COVID-19. The rearrangement links TRBV6-5 to TRBJ1-2; TRBD1 is a possible D gene (6 bases). Sequenced sample: PBMCs or T cells enriched from blood (not recorded which). The CDR3 nucleotides read TGTGCCAGCACCCAGGGGCAGGGTGTCTATGGCTACACCTTC. Its protein product is CASTQGQGVYGYTF.